These 29 T cell receptor beta chains share one sample of origin, sequenced in a study of shared clonotypes between healthy human individuals (dated by TCRdb to 2018 to 2020). Receptors were amplified or captured by the immunoSEQ multiplex PCR assay. Sourced from immuneACCESS, this table was stored by TCRdb with only in-frame sequences that have V and J called. A share of the clones is absent; for the studies checked, an unresolved V gene accounts for under half, and the remainder has no known explanation. This sample holds approximately 250,000 clones; 50% to 80% were observed only once. The top ten clonotypes cover 11% of the sample. Material for sequencing was memory CD4+ T cells sorted from blood. The label giving this sample's cell subset or site can be read as: CD45RA-negative fraction. These receptors originate from a man aged 30 to 39 in good health.

The count of this clone is one. Here the CDR3 DNA reads TGTGCCAGCTCACCACCGGGGACACCAAACACTGAAGCTTTCTTT. The encoded protein is CASSPPGTPNTEAFF. The gene calls are TRBV18 and TRBJ1-1, with a possible D match to TRBD1 (6 bases). In germline, CDR1 is KGHSH, CDR2 LQKENI. This CDR3 spans 15 amino acids. The germline V and J ends were trimmed by 0 bases and 2 bases, with 10 bases remaining between them. The variable domain in full, completed from reference TRBV18 and TRBJ1-1, reads NAGVMQNPRHLVRRRGQEARLRCSPMKGHSHVYWYRQLPEEGLKFMVYLQKENIIDESGMPKERFSAEFPKEGPSILRIQQVVRGDSAAYFCASSPPGTPNTEAFFGQGTRLTVV.

The chain combines TRBV19 with TRBJ2-1; D is perhaps TRBD1 (6 bases). The germline CDR1 and CDR2 sequences are LNHDA and SQIVND (reference sequence). This CDR3 comprises 15 residues. V was clipped by 4 bases and J by 0 bases, with 10 bases between them. In DNA, the CDR3 is TGTGCCAGTAGTAGGGACAAGAGCTCCTACAATGAGCAGTTCTTC. This translates into CASSRDKSSYNEQFF.

A few counts support this clone. This chain connects TRBV6-1 to TRBJ2-7; D call uncertain. V shed 6 bases and J shed 2 bases, with 17 bases lying between them. Germline lookup yields CDR1 MNHNS and CDR2 SASEGT. The CDR3 totals 15 residues. This CDR3 reads CASRREGGSTYEQYF. The CDR3 DNA is TGTGCCAGCAGACGCGAAGGTGGCAGCACCTACGAGCAGTACTTC.

This clone was seen more than once but under ten times. This chain uses TRBV20-1 with TRBJ2-7; D not certain. V lost 3 bases, J lost 6 bases, and 6 bases lay in between. Germline V lookup: CDR1 DFQATT, CDR2 SNEGSKA (reference sequence). The CDR3 covers 10 residues. The CDR3 nucleotides are TGCAGTGCTAGCCCGGTCGAGCAGTACTTC. Residues: CSASPVEQYF.

This clone has only one observation. V gene TRBV4-3 combines with J gene TRBJ2-3, with D perhaps matching TRBD2 (6 bases). Germline CDR1 reads LGHNA; CDR2 reads YSLEER. The V and J ends lost 1 base and 2 bases respectively, with 16 bases between them. The CDR3 runs to 17 residues. CDR3 coding DNA: TGCGCCAGCAGCCAAGTGGGGCGGGGAAAAGCCACAGATACGCAGTATTTT. The encoded protein is CASSQVGRGKATDTQYF.

This clone is a singleton in its sample. This rearrangement joins TRBV6-1 to TRBJ1-5; TRBD1 is a possible D gene (6 bases). V lost 5 bases, J lost 0 bases, and 11 bases lay in between. This CDR3 has 15 amino acids. CDR1 and CDR2 from the germline V gene are MNHNS and SASEGT. The DNA of the CDR3 is TGTGCCAGCAGTATACAGGGAGTTAGCAATCAGCCCCAGCATTTT. It translates to CASSIQGVSNQPQHF.

The rearrangement joins TRBV18 to TRBJ2-7, with D possibly TRBD1 on 6 matching bases. The CDR3 extends over 14 amino acids. The V end lost 2 bases, the J end lost 2 bases, and 10 bases lay between the germline ends. Germline V gives CDR1 KGHSH, CDR2 LQKENI. The CDR3 is CASSPGQRTYEQYF. The CDR3 DNA reads TGTGCCAGCTCACCAGGACAGCGGACCTACGAGCAGTACTTC.

This clone was seen only a few times. The chain joins TRBV4-2 to TRBJ2-1, with TRBD2 matching 11 bases. With V trimmed by 0 bases and J by 4 bases, 5 bases remained unmatched. From germline, CDR1 is LGHNA and CDR2 YNFKEQ. The length of the CDR3 is 17 residues. CDR3 sequence: CASSQDLLAGGYNEQFF. The CDR3 nucleotides are TGTGCCAGCAGCCAAGACCTTCTAGCGGGAGGATACAATGAGCAGTTCTTC.

This clone was observed once. V usage is TRBV7-5 and J usage is TRBJ1-1. TRBV7-5 is labeled a pseudogene. The CDR3 runs to 16 residues. CDR3 bases: TGTGCCAGAAGCTTAGGCCGGAATACCCTTAACACTGAAGCTTTCTTT. Translated, it gives CARSLGRNTLNTEAFF.

Only a few counts were recorded for this clone. This chain connects TRBV7-2 to TRBJ2-3; TRBD2 agrees at 11 bases. CDR3 length: 17 amino acids. Looked up from germline, CDR1 is SGHTA and CDR2 is FQGNSA. V lost 0 bases, J lost 8 bases, and 10 bases stayed unmatched. The CDR3 DNA is TGTGCCAGCAGCTTAGCCGGGACTAGCGGTAGCGGGGGTACGCAGTATTTT. Translation gives CASSLAGTSGSGGTQYF.

The chain couples TRBV6-1 to TRBJ1-5, with D hard to call. The V and J ends lost 2 bases and 0 bases respectively, with 5 bases between them. Germline assignment: CDR1 MNHNS and CDR2 SASEGT. The CDR3 runs 14 residues. CDR3 in amino acids: CASSEQYSNQPQHF. As DNA, the CDR3 is TGTGCCAGCAGTGAACAGTATAGCAATCAGCCCCAGCATTTT.

This rearrangement joins TRBV18 to TRBJ2-7; TRBD2 agrees at 7 bases. Germline V lookup: CDR1 KGHSH, CDR2 LQKENI. The length of the CDR3 is 16 residues. The V segment lost 0 bases and the J segment 1 base; nucleotides outside the gene matches: 6. DNA of the CDR3: TGTGCCAGCTCACCACCGTCTTCTAGCGGATCCTACGAGCAGTACTTC. Its protein is CASSPPSSSGSYEQYF.

The table lists this clone with a count of one. The rearrangement joins TRBV11-3 to TRBJ2-1, with 8 bases aligning to TRBD1. The CDR3 totals 15 residues. Trimming removed 5 bases from V and 10 bases from J; junction bases left unmatched: 13. CDR1 SGHNT and CDR2 YENEEA come from the germline V gene. CDR3 bases: TGTGCCAGCAGCCGAGTCGCAGACAGGGGCGGCGAGCAGTTCTTC. This encodes CASSRVADRGGEQFF.

This sequence joins TRBV4-1 and TRBJ1-2, with D unresolved. The CDR3 runs to 13 residues. Germline V gene lookup returns CDR1 MGHRA and CDR2 YSYEKL. The V gene lost 1 base and the J gene lost 7 bases, with 10 bases spanning the gap. For the CDR3, the DNA is TGCGCCAGCAGCCAAGGAAGATACGCTGGCTACACCTTC. It is translated as CASSQGRYAGYTF.

The rearrangement uses TRBV11-3 and TRBJ1-1; possibly TRBD1 for D (6 bases). CDR3 length: 15 residues. Germline CDR1 and CDR2: SGHNT and YENEEA. V gave up 4 bases and J gave up 1 base, with 13 bases separating them. CDR3 loop: CASSSLGAPNTEAFF. The CDR3 DNA reads as TGTGCCAGCAGCTCGTTGGGGGCCCCGAACACTGAAGCTTTCTTT.

This clone was counted between two and nine times. J is TRBJ1-2 and V is TRBV6-1; D unclear. V was clipped by 0 bases and J by 10 bases, with 12 bases between them. The CDR3 is 13 amino acids. Germline-derived CDR1 and CDR2 are MNHNS and SASEGT. In DNA, the CDR3 is TGTGCCAGCAGTGAAGCGAAGAAAGCAGCCTACACCTTC. It is translated as CASSEAKKAAYTF.

V usage is TRBV6-4 and J usage is TRBJ1-2; maybe TRBD1 (5 bases). Germline CDR1 is MRHNA and CDR2 is SNTAGT. The CDR3 runs 14 residues. V dropped 6 bases and J dropped 4 bases, with 15 bases sitting between them. CDR3 sequence (DNA): TGTGCCAGCAGGGCTACCTTCGACAGCTATGGCTACACCTTC. It yields the protein CASRATFDSYGYTF.

V and J are TRBV2 and TRBJ2-7; 8 bases are shared with TRBD2. CDR1 and CDR2 from the germline V gene are SNHLY and FYNNEI. The CDR3 has 15 residues. J lost 0 bases, V lost 0 bases, and 1 base had no gene match. CDR3 sequence: CASSEASGSSYEQYF. The CDR3 coding sequence is TGTGCCAGCAGTGAAGCGAGCGGGAGCTCCTACGAGCAGTACTTC.

This clone was counted a few times. V gene TRBV9 combines with J gene TRBJ2-7, with no clear D. The CDR3 contains 12 residues. V lost 0 bases, J lost 3 bases, and 4 bases lay in between. Germline V gene lookup returns CDR1 SGDLS and CDR2 YYNGEE. The CDR3 nucleotides read TGTGCCAGCAGCGTAGGCCGCTACGAGCAGTACTTC. It is translated as CASSVGRYEQYF.

This clone was picked up a small number of times. The chain couples TRBV2 to TRBJ2-5, with D hard to call. CDR1 and CDR2 from the germline V gene are SNHLY and FYNNEI. V dropped 1 base and J dropped 7 bases, with 10 bases sitting between them. The CDR3 covers 13 residues. The CDR3 nucleotides read TGTGCCAGCAGTGAAGACACAAGAGGGACCCAGTACTTC. Translation: CASSEDTRGTQYF.

In its sample, this clone was seen many times. V is TRBV21-1 and J is TRBJ2-1; no check of the table's D call, TRBD2, against the DNA was made. TRBV21-1 is recorded as a pseudogene. The CDR3 contains 16 residues. Written as DNA, the CDR3 is TGTGCCAGCAGCTCTGTAATCGAAGCGGGCCAAATTGAGCAGTTCTTC. Translating gives CASSSVIEAGQIEQFF.

This clone was counted a few times. The chain employs TRBV5-1 and TRBJ2-1; 8 nucleotides agree with TRBD1. From germline, CDR1 is SGHRS and CDR2 YFSETQ. V lost 4 bases and J lost 7; bases outside the gene matches: 7. The CDR3 totals 14 residues. CDR3 in amino acids: CASSNGQGGNEQFF. DNA for the CDR3: TGCGCCAGCAGCAATGGACAGGGAGGAAATGAGCAGTTCTTC.

This clone has only a few counts. V and J are TRBV6-5 and TRBJ2-1; 7 nucleotides agree with TRBD2. Germline V gene lookup returns CDR1 MNHEY and CDR2 SVGAGI. The CDR3 covers 14 residues. V gave up 11 bases and J gave up 10 bases; unmatched junction bases: 17. The CDR3 spells CAVTGGRGFREQFF. The CDR3 DNA reads as TGTGCCGTCACCGGCGGGAGAGGTTTTCGGGAGCAGTTCTTC.

The gene calls are TRBV5-4 and TRBJ1-4; no clear D gene. The CDR3 has 15 amino acids. Trimming stripped 0 bases from V and 1 base from J, with 7 bases between. Germline V CDR1 and CDR2: SGHNT, YYREEE (reference sequence). This CDR3 reads CASSLDPGTNEKLFF. CDR3 bases: TGTGCCAGCAGCTTGGATCCGGGAACTAATGAAAAACTGTTTTTT.

V is TRBV5-1 and J is TRBJ1-4, with a weak D call TRBD1 (5 bases). The CDR3 loop spans 16 amino acids. The ends were cut back, 6 bases at V and 6 bases at J, with 21 bases in the middle. The germline gives CDR1 SGHRS, CDR2 YFSETQ. The CDR3 is CASTSGTVQRDEKLFF. The CDR3 nucleotides read TGCGCCAGCACTTCTGGGACTGTGCAGAGAGATGAAAAACTGTTTTTT.

This clone was recorded a few times. This sequence joins TRBV10-1 and TRBJ2-7; D may match TRBD1 or TRBD2 (5 bases each). CDR3 length equals 11 residues. The germline V gene has CDR1 WNHNN and CDR2 SYGVQD (reference sequence). Trimming removed 8 bases at V and 3 bases at J, with 8 bases between. CDR3 in DNA: TGCGCCAGCGGGGACGTCTACGAGCAGTACTTC. Protein product: CASGDVYEQYF.

This clone was detected a few times. The chain recombines TRBV19 with TRBJ2-7; the D gene is possibly TRBD2 (5 bases). Germline CDR1 and CDR2: LNHDA and SQIVND (reference sequence). There are 14 residues in the CDR3. Deletions cut 3 bases from V and 2 bases from J, with 11 bases between. CDR3 coding DNA: TGTGCCAGTAGTATTGGGCTGCGGGCCTACGAGCAGTACTTC. Translating gives CASSIGLRAYEQYF.

The sample holds a few counts of this clone. The chain combines TRBV11-2 with TRBJ2-5; perhaps TRBD1 as D (6 bases). V shed 0 bases and J shed 4 bases, with 9 bases lying between them. Germline V CDR1 and CDR2: SGHAT, FQNNGV. This CDR3 has 14 residues. CDR3 DNA: TGTGCCAGCAGCTTAGATGAGGGGGTAGAGACCCAGTACTTC. This sequence encodes CASSLDEGVETQYF. Full variable domain (rest looked up from reference TRBV11-2 and TRBJ2-5): EAGVAQSPRYKIIEKRQSVAFWCNPISGHATLYWYQQILGQGPKLLIQFQNNGVVDDSQLPKDRFSAERLKGVDSTLKIQPAKLEDSAVYLCASSLDEGVETQYFGPGTRLLVL.

The rearrangement links TRBV6-8 to TRBJ2-7, with D possibly being TRBD1 (5 bases). Trimming removed 8 bases from V and 7 bases from J, with 33 bases in between. The CDR3 spans 18 residues. Looked up from germline, CDR1 is MNHGY and CDR2 is SAAAGT. This chain's CDR3 is CASPNRAQGGTDRPEQYF. The DNA of the CDR3 is TGTGCCAGCCCCAACCGTGCGCAGGGCGGTACTGACCGCCCTGAGCAGTACTTC.